This T cell receptor (beta chain) was recorded in a study of T-cell reconstitution after alpha-beta-depleted transplantation in children. Findings of the study overall: Reportedly, alpha-beta T cells present about two months post-transplant originated from several hundred expanded clones of graft origin. Among T cells one year after transplant, newly produced cells accounted for most counts and diversity. Certain patients had high TCRbeta diversity at day 60, and it came from recipient T cells and thymic progenitors that survived.

This clonotype was observed a handful of times. Its antigen is not known. This CDR3 region has 15 residues. V lost 1 base, J lost 4 bases, and 13 bases lay in between. A library of TCRbeta sequences, prepared with unique molecular identifiers, was generated. A single record per CDR3 protein comes from TCRdb applying MiXCR to the PCR reads. Among about 260,000 distinct CDR3 sequences listed, 11% were seen once. This TCR derives from a male patient between 2 and 10 years old who had a stem cell transplant for chronic granulomatous disease, so the T cells may come from the graft donor. Specimen: peripheral blood, collected 180 days after TCRalphabeta/CD19-depleted stem cell transplant. The chain recombines TRBV12-3 or TRBV12-4 with TRBJ1-2; D is perhaps TRBD1 (5 bases). The CDR3 reads CASSLGRVLGYGYTF. In nucleotides, the CDR3 is TGTGCCAGCAGTTTAGGCAGGGTATTGGGCTATGGCTACACCTTC.